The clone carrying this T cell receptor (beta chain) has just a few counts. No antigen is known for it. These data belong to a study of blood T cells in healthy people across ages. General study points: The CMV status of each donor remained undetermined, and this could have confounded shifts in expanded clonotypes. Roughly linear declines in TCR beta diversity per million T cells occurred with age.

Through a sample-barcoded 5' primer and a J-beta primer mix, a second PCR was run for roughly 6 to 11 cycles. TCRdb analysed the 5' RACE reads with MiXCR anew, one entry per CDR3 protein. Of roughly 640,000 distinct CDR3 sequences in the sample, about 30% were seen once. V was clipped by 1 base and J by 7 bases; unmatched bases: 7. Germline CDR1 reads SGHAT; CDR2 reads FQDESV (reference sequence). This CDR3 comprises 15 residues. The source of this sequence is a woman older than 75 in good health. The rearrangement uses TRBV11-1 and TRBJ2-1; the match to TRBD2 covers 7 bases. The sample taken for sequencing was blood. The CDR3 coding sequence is TGTGCCAGCAGCTTAGGCCGGGGGGACTGGAATGAGCAGTTCTTC. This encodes CASSLGRGDWNEQFF.